The 11 T cell receptor beta chains below all came from one sample that was sequenced in a study of beta chain features in type 1 diabetes. Since all of the isolated RNA was reverse transcribed, expressed TCRB transcripts were what got sequenced. Sequencing used immunoSEQ multiplex PCR; TCRdb keeps in-frame clones, though not all of them. The sample consists of almost 350,000 clones, roughly 21% of them appearing once. Sequencing used naive CD4+ T cells from blood. The source is a woman aged 18-29 years in good health.

This chain joins TRBV4-1 and TRBJ2-1; 8 bases agree with TRBD2. V lost 3 bases and J lost 7; bases outside the gene matches: 8. Germline V lookup: CDR1 MGHRA, CDR2 YSYEKL. The CDR3 length is 15 residues. The CDR3 sequence: CASSQVAGPENEQFF. Here the CDR3 DNA reads TGCGCCAGCAGCCAGGTAGCGGGACCTGAGAATGAGCAGTTCTTC.

V and J are TRBV18 and TRBJ2-5, with a weak D call TRBD2 (7 bases). Germline CDR1 KGHSH, CDR2 LQKENI. There are 17 residues in the CDR3. V lost 0 bases and J lost 4, with 18 bases in between. As DNA, the CDR3 is TGTGCCAGCTCACCACCGGGTAGCGGGTCACAGGGAGAGACCCAGTACTTC. Its protein is CASSPPGSGSQGETQYF.

This clone was seen more than once but under ten times. V and J are TRBV5-1 and TRBJ2-2; 8 nucleotides line up with TRBD2. Germline values: CDR1 SGHRS, CDR2 YFSETQ. V was pared by 4 bases and J by 6 bases, with 8 bases of the junction left unmatched. The CDR3 contains 15 residues. The chain's CDR3 is CASSMGLVGAGELFF. CDR3 DNA sequence: TGCGCCAGCAGCATGGGACTAGTCGGGGCCGGGGAGCTGTTTTTT.

In its sample, this clone was seen a few times. This CDR3 reads CASSQDQSSGIRHTQYF. The CDR3 nucleotides are TGCGCCAGCAGCCAAGACCAATCCAGCGGGATTCGCCATACGCAGTATTTT. The V and J genes are TRBV4-1 and TRBJ2-3; 7 bases fit TRBD2. The CDR3 runs to 17 residues. The V gene end was trimmed by 0 bases and the J gene end by 7 bases; junction bases not matched to a gene: 13. From germline, CDR1 is MGHRA and CDR2 YSYEKL.

This clone turned up a few times. Other DNA variants within this sample encode the same CDR3. The rearrangement links TRBV7-2 to TRBJ1-1; 9 nucleotides align to TRBD1. J was trimmed by 4 bases and V by 3 bases; bases with no gene match: 0. CDR1 and CDR2 from the germline V gene are SGHTA and FQGNSA. The CDR3 loop spans 13 amino acids. DNA of the CDR3: TGTGCCAGCAGCTTGGGACAGGGCACTGAAGCTTTCTTT. Amino acid sequence: CASSLGQGTEAFF. Filled out from reference TRBV7-2 and TRBJ1-1, the complete variable domain reads GAGVSQSPSNKVTEKGKDVELRCDPISGHTALYWYRQSLGQGLEFLIYFQGNSAPDKSGLPSDRFSAERTGGSVSTLTIQRTQQEDSAVYLCASSLGQGTEAFFGQGTRLTVV.

This chain joins TRBV29-1 and TRBJ2-1, with TRBD2 matching over 7 bases. The length of the CDR3 is 15 residues. V lost 4 bases and J lost 2; bases outside the gene matches: 8. Germline V gene data show CDR1 as SQVTM and CDR2 as ANQGSEA. CDR3 amino acids: CSVGGKSGAYNEQFF. In DNA, the CDR3 is TGCAGCGTTGGTGGTAAAAGCGGGGCCTACAATGAGCAGTTCTTC.

The gene calls are TRBV14 and TRBJ1-1, with D perhaps matching TRBD1 (5 bases). The V end lost 0 bases, the J end lost 2 bases, and 13 bases lay between the germline ends. In germline, CDR1 is SGHDN, CDR2 FVKESK. The CDR3 extends over 16 amino acids. CDR3 sequence: CASSQEVGHSNTEAFF. As DNA, the CDR3 is TGTGCCAGCAGCCAAGAAGTAGGACATTCAAACACTGAAGCTTTCTTT. The full variable domain, rest sourced from reference TRBV14 and TRBJ1-1, is EAGVTQFPSHSVIEKGQTVTLRCDPISGHDNLYWYRRVMGKEIKFLLHFVKESKQDESGMPNNRFLAERTGGTYSTLKVQPAELEDSGVYFCASSQEVGHSNTEAFFGQGTRLTVV.

The gene calls are TRBV2 and TRBJ2-1; D gene uncertain. Looked up from germline, CDR1 is SNHLY and CDR2 is FYNNEI. The CDR3 runs 13 residues. V gave up 4 bases and J gave up 3 bases, with 7 bases separating them. CDR3 DNA: TGTGCCAGCAGTGCAGATAACTACAATGAGCAGTTCTTC. Translated: CASSADNYNEQFF. The complete variable domain, with remaining parts taken from reference TRBV2 and TRBJ2-1, reads EPEVTQTPSHQVTQMGQEVILRCVPISNHLYFYWYRQILGQKVEFLVSFYNNEISEKSEIFDDQFSVERPDGSNFTLKIRSTKLEDSAMYFCASSADNYNEQFFGPGTRLTVL.

Only a few counts were recorded for this clone. The chain recombines TRBV5-1 with TRBJ1-2, with TRBD1 as a possible D gene (6 bases). The germline V and J ends were trimmed by 7 bases and 5 bases, with 15 bases remaining between them. In germline, CDR1 is SGHRS, CDR2 YFSETQ. This CDR3 has 13 residues. CDR3: CASGSGQPYGYTF. In nucleotides, the CDR3 is TGCGCCAGCGGCTCCGGACAGCCGTATGGCTACACCTTC.

This clone was counted between two and nine times. The J gene is TRBJ2-5, the V gene TRBV2; possibly TRBD2 for D (6 bases). Germline loops: CDR1 SNHLY, CDR2 FYNNEI. The V and J ends lost 6 bases and 2 bases respectively, with 7 bases between them. The CDR3 covers 12 residues. This CDR3 is CASRGLQETQYF. The CDR3 DNA reads as TGTGCCAGCAGAGGACTACAAGAGACCCAGTACTTC.

In this sample, this clone turned up a few times. This chain joins TRBV5-6 and TRBJ1-6, with D maybe TRBD1 (6 bases). The germline V gene has CDR1 SGHDT and CDR2 YYEEEE. There are 16 residues in the CDR3. Deletions cut 4 bases from V and 10 bases from J, with 21 bases between. Written as DNA, the CDR3 is TGTGCCAGCAGCACCTACGGACAGCCCTTGGGCTCACCCCTCCACTTT. It translates to CASSTYGQPLGSPLHF.